This T cell receptor (beta chain) was found in a study of T cells in Graves' hyperthyroidism and ophthalmopathy. Authors of the study amplified TCR beta CDR3 regions from RNA transcripts. The HTBI primer set served for first-round RT-PCR of the TCR CDR3. TCRdb re-derived calls from the multiplex PCR reads in MiXCR, one entry per CDR3 protein. The table has roughly 510,000 distinct CDR3 sequences, about 45% seen once. The CDR3 has 13 amino acids. Germline V gives CDR1 MNHNS, CDR2 SASEGT. The ends were cut back, 6 bases at V and 2 bases at J, with 5 bases in the middle. Study observations and caveats: The model foresaw ophthalmopathy a median around 6.4 months prior to onset. Ophthalmopathy stood apart from stable hyperthyroidism in a 13 V-J model.

This clonotype came up a few times. Its antigen is still unknown. Sequenced sample: peripheral blood or thyroid tissue (not recorded which). The V and J genes are TRBV6-1 and TRBJ2-6; no firm D call. The source is an adult woman with Graves' disease, either hyperthyroidism or ophthalmopathy (not recorded which). The CDR3 reads CASRGTGANVLTF. CDR3 nucleotide sequence: TGTGCCAGCAGGGGTACTGGGGCCAACGTCCTGACTTTC.